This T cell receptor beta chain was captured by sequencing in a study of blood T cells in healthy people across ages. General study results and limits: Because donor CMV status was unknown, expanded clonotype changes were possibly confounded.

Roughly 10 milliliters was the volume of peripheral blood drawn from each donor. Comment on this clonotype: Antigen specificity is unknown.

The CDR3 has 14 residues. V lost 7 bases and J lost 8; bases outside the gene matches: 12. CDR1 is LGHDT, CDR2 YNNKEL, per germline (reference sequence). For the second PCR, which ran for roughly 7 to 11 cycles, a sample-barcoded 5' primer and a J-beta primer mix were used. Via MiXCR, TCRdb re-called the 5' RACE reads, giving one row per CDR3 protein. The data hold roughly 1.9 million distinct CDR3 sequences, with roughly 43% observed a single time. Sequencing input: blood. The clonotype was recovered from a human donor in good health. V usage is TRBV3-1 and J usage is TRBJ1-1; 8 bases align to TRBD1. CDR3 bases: TGTGCCAGCACTTCGTTAGGGACAGGATCGGAAGCTTTCTTT. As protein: CASTSLGTGSEAFF.